Following are 2 T cell receptor beta chains from one sample sequenced in a study of response to subunit inactivated influenza vaccine. TCRdb called the RT-PCR reads again in MiXCR, with one record for every CDR3 protein. This table holds under 950,000 distinct CDR3 sequences, 20% to 25% found once. This specimen was PBMCs from blood, taken about 5 days after vaccination. All receptors derive from a man aged 50 or older who received an inactivated influenza vaccine.

This clonotype has ten or more counts. The chain has TRBV12-3 or TRBV12-4 and TRBJ2-7; maybe TRBD1 (6 bases). Trimming took off 5 bases at V and 2 bases at J, with 13 bases between the two ends. The CDR3 runs to 14 residues. The CDR3 here is CASSQNNRAYEQYF. The CDR3 DNA follows: TGTGCCAGCAGTCAAAACAACAGGGCCTACGAGCAGTACTTC.

The genes are TRBV6-4 and TRBJ2-3, with D unresolved. The CDR3 has 15 residues. The germline V gene has CDR1 MRHNA and CDR2 SNTAGT. V was clipped by 0 bases and J by 7 bases, with 14 bases between them. CDR3 residues: CASSDSYGLIHTQYF. The CDR3 DNA sequence: TGTGCCAGCAGTGACTCTTATGGCCTTATTCATACGCAGTATTTT.